These 13 T cell receptor beta chains were all obtained from the same sample, sequenced in a study of cytomegalovirus exposure and HLA in healthy donors. Primers included in the PCR were 60 Vbeta and 13 Jbeta primers. Libraries were prepared by immunoSEQ multiplex PCR; TCRdb keeps only in-frame clonotypes and omits some of them. The sample includes 140,000 to 150,000 clones, roughly 9.8% seen only once; the top ten take 1.8%. Specimen: PBMCs. The receptor source for this set is a man aged 45-65 years in good health and CMV-seronegative.

This sequence joins TRBV5-1 and TRBJ2-2, with D possibly TRBD2 on 6 matching bases. In germline, CDR1 is SGHRS, CDR2 YFSETQ. The CDR3 is made up of 14 amino acids. Trimming took 7 bases from V and 3 from J, leaving 13 bases between them. CDR3 protein: CASQEGFDTGELFF. CDR3 nucleotide sequence: TGCGCCAGCCAGGAGGGCTTTGACACCGGGGAGCTGTTTTTT.

The chain has TRBV19 and TRBJ1-1, with D perhaps TRBD1 (6 bases). The CDR3 runs 17 residues. Germline V CDR1 and CDR2: LNHDA, SQIVND (reference sequence). Deletions cut 3 bases from V and 5 bases from J, with 22 bases between. CDR3 nucleotide sequence: TGTGCCAGTAGTATCCAAACAGGGCAACGGGATGCGACTGAAGCTTTCTTT. It yields the protein CASSIQTGQRDATEAFF.

This clone turned up a few times. This chain links TRBV6-6 with TRBJ1-4; D ambiguous. CDR1 is MNHNY and CDR2 is SVGAGI in the germline V gene (reference sequence). The CDR3 totals 15 residues. Trimming pared 6 bases from V and 0 bases from J, leaving 11 bases between. The chain's CDR3 is CASSPRGATNEKLFF. The CDR3, as DNA: TGTGCCAGCAGCCCCCGGGGAGCAACTAATGAAAAACTGTTTTTT.

This clone was picked up a small number of times. This chain links TRBV19 with TRBJ1-1, with D possibly being TRBD1 (5 bases). The CDR3 is made up of 14 amino acids. V was shortened by 4 bases and J by 0 bases, with 9 bases between the two germline ends. Germline values: CDR1 LNHDA, CDR2 SQIVND (reference sequence). The CDR3, as DNA: TGTGCCAGTAGTAGTGCGGGGGTGAACACTGAAGCTTTCTTT. Amino acids: CASSSAGVNTEAFF.

This rearrangement joins TRBV5-1 to TRBJ2-2; D ambiguous. Trimming pared 2 bases from V and 5 bases from J, leaving 16 bases between. This CDR3 region has 16 residues. Per the germline V gene, CDR1 is SGHRS and CDR2 is YFSETQ. The CDR3 protein is CASSFRIEAITGELFF. CDR3 nucleotide sequence: TGCGCCAGCAGCTTCCGGATAGAAGCGATTACCGGGGAGCTGTTTTTT.

In DNA form, the CDR3 reads TGTGCCAGCAACCGACCCTTAGGGACTAGCGGGGTAAATGAGCAGTTCTTC. This encodes CASNRPLGTSGVNEQFF. The chain couples TRBV5-8 to TRBJ2-1, with 13 bases aligning to TRBD2. The germline gives CDR1 SGHTS, CDR2 YDEGEE. The CDR3 consists of 17 residues. Trimming removed 6 bases from V and 7 bases from J; junction bases left unmatched: 13.

The CDR3 DNA reads TGTGCCAGCAGTTACGTTCGGGGGGCGGCCAAAAACATTCAGTACTTC. As protein: CASSYVRGAAKNIQYF. The chain joins TRBV7-9 to TRBJ2-4, with D maybe TRBD2 (7 bases). This CDR3 is built from 16 residues. Germline values: CDR1 SEHNR, CDR2 FQNEAQ (reference sequence). V was clipped by 6 bases and J by 1 base, with 16 bases between them.

The CDR3 coding sequence is TGCGCCAGCAGCTTGGAGGGACTCGCCAAACAAGAGACCCAGTACTTC. Its translation is CASSLEGLAKQETQYF. This rearrangement joins TRBV5-1 to TRBJ2-5; the D gene is possibly TRBD2 (6 bases). With 0 bases removed from V and 2 bases from J, the gap between germline ends came to 14 bases. The CDR3 runs 16 residues. Germline CDR1 SGHRS, CDR2 YFSETQ. Together with reference TRBV5-1 and TRBJ2-5, the CDR3 gives the full variable domain: KAGVTQTPRYLIKTRGQQVTLSCSPISGHRSVSWYQQTPGQGLQFLFEYFSETQRNKGNFPGRFSGRQFSNSRSEMNVSTLELGDSALYLCASSLEGLAKQETQYFGPGTRLLVL.

This clone was seen only a few times. The chain employs TRBV10-1 and TRBJ1-1; D gene unclear. Germline lookup yields CDR1 WNHNN and CDR2 SYGVQD (reference sequence). V gave up 5 bases and J gave up 8 bases, with 12 bases separating them. The CDR3 extends over 12 amino acids. The CDR3 is CASSRQGREAFF. The CDR3 region has the DNA TGCGCCAGCAGTAGGCAAGGGAGGGAAGCTTTCTTT.

In its sample, this clone was seen a few times. The rearrangement uses TRBV6-5 and TRBJ1-2; D is ambiguous. Germline CDR1 is MNHEY and CDR2 is SVGAGI. CDR3 length equals 14 residues. Trimming shortened V by 6 bases and J by 5 bases, and 16 bases separated the two germline ends. The CDR3 nucleotides are TGTGCCAGCAGGGGGTCGGGAGACGGATATGGCTACACCTTC. It is translated as CASRGSGDGYGYTF.

This clone appeared a few times. This chain connects TRBV13 to TRBJ2-1, with 12 nucleotides matching TRBD2. Germline CDR1 is PRHDT and CDR2 is FYEKMQ (reference sequence). V was clipped by 5 bases and J by 12 bases; unmatched bases: 14. The CDR3 length is 16 residues. The CDR3 coding sequence is TGTGCCAGCAGCACCCGGACTAGCGGGGACGACGGCGGGCAGTTCTTC. This codes for CASSTRTSGDDGGQFF.

This clone showed up just a few times. The chain links TRBV5-6 to TRBJ2-5; no clear D. Deletions cut 2 bases from V and 4 bases from J, with 12 bases between. Germline CDR1 SGHDT, CDR2 YYEEEE. CDR3 size: 14 residues. CDR3 region: CASSLRTELETQYF. DNA for the CDR3: TGTGCCAGCAGCTTACGTACGGAGTTAGAGACCCAGTACTTC.

A few counts support this clone. The CDR3 sequence: CASSLGGIATEAFF. In nucleotides, the CDR3 is TGTGCCAGCAGCTTGGGAGGGATAGCGACGGAAGCTTTCTTT. The rearrangement links TRBV5-4 to TRBJ1-1; D uncertain. The CDR3 length is 14 residues. The V and J ends lost 0 bases and 8 bases respectively, with 14 bases between them. Germline V CDR1 and CDR2: SGHNT, YYREEE (reference sequence).